This TCR beta chain was observed in a study of OX40 agonist ivuxolimab in advanced cancers. Study details: Three patients responded partially, comprising one with hepatocellular carcinoma and two with cutaneous melanoma.

Germline CDR1 reads SGHNT; CDR2 reads YYREEE (reference sequence). This CDR3 is 15 amino acids long. The V and J ends lost 1 base and 0 bases respectively, with 7 bases between them. Method: immunoSEQ multiplex PCR; TCRdb's copy keeps in-frame clones and lacks some. The table has roughly 30,000 clones, 85% to 95% seen once. Regarding the study as a whole: The study found that CD8+ T cells averaged more expanded clones than CD4+. Clonal expansion was seen in CD4+ and CD8+ blood T cells by week 6 at 0.1 to 3.0 mg/kg.

Comment on this clone: The antigen is undetermined.

Source: CD4+ or CD8+ T cells sorted from blood, taken in a trial of the OX40 agonist ivuxolimab. The chain combines TRBV5-4 with TRBJ1-4; D perhaps matches TRBD1 (5 bases). The TCR sequence derives from an adult with an advanced solid tumor such as melanoma, head and neck, liver or kidney cancer. The CDR3 loop is CASSLTGATNEKLFF. The CDR3 DNA reads as TGTGCCAGCAGCTTGACAGGCGCAACTAATGAAAAACTGTTTTTT.